Shown below are 22 T cell receptor beta chains from a single sample sequenced in a study of blood T cell repertoires in COVID-19 (dated by TCRdb to about 2020). The library was built by means of the immunoSEQ multiplex PCR assay. As stored in TCRdb, this immuneACCESS dataset retains in-frame rearrangements with V and J assigned. A fraction of the clones does not appear; measured against another copy, unresolved V genes explain less than half of the discrepancy, and the remainder lacks a known reason. Recorded for this sample are around 250,000 clones; approximately 89% of them occurred a single time. Of the sample, 1% to 1.5% falls within the top ten clones. The material sequenced was PBMCs or T cells enriched from blood (not recorded which). The source is a woman aged 40 to 50 with acute COVID-19.

This clone has a single count. V is TRBV2 and J is TRBJ2-1; D may be TRBD2 (6 bases). Trimming took off 5 bases at V and 3 bases at J, with 20 bases between the two ends. The length of the CDR3 is 17 residues. Germline lookup yields CDR1 SNHLY and CDR2 FYNNEI. In nucleotides, the CDR3 is TGTGCCAGCAGTCAGACGAACGGAGGGCCGAGCTACAATGAGCAGTTCTTC. Encoded protein: CASSQTNGGPSYNEQFF.

The CDR3 here is CASRDRDGYTF. In nucleotides, the CDR3 is TGTGCCAGCAGAGACAGAGATGGCTACACCTTC. The V call is TRBV27, the J call TRBJ1-2; TRBD1 is a possible D gene (5 bases). The CDR3 extends over 11 amino acids. V lost 6 bases and J 6 bases, leaving 8 bases between the germline ends. Germline CDR1 and CDR2: MNHEY and SMNVEV (reference sequence).

The rearrangement joins TRBV19 to TRBJ2-1; 8 nucleotides align to TRBD2. Germline values: CDR1 LNHDA, CDR2 SQIVND (reference sequence). CDR3 length equals 15 residues. The J segment lost 4 bases and the V segment lost 5 bases, leaving 7 bases of the junction unmatched. The CDR3 bases are TGTGCCAGTAGTGACGCGGGAGGCCCGTACAATGAGCAGTTCTTC. Translated: CASSDAGGPYNEQFF. The variable domain in full, with the rest retrieved from reference TRBV19 and TRBJ2-1, is DGGITQSPKYLFRKEGQNVTLSCEQNLNHDAMYWYRQDPGQGLRLIYYSQIVNDFQKGDIAEGYSVSREKKESFPLTVTSAQKNPTAFYLCASSDAGGPYNEQFFGPGTRLTVL.

The chain couples TRBV30 to TRBJ1-5; D unclear. The V end was cut by 0 bases, the J end by 2 bases, with 5 bases between. Germline CDR1 GTSNPN, CDR2 SVGIG (reference sequence). The CDR3 sequence is 13 residues long. This CDR3 is CAWSVNGNQPQHF. CDR3 DNA sequence: TGTGCCTGGAGTGTCAATGGCAATCAGCCCCAGCATTTT.

The V call is TRBV19, the J call TRBJ1-2; D uncertain. The CDR3 runs 13 residues. Germline V gene sequence: CDR1 LNHDA, CDR2 SQIVND (reference sequence). Deletions cut 7 bases from V and 7 bases from J, with 16 bases between. The CDR3 DNA is TGTGCCAGTACCATTGCGGTCGCCGGTGGCTACACCTTC. Its protein product is CASTIAVAGGYTF.

This sequence joins TRBV18 and TRBJ2-5; TRBD1 matches 11 bases. The CDR3 totals 14 residues. V trimming: 5 bases; J trimming: 4 bases; junction bases outside the gene matches: 3. In germline, CDR1 is KGHSH, CDR2 LQKENI. CDR3 region: CASSADRGLETQYF. CDR3 coding DNA: TGTGCCAGCTCAGCGGACAGGGGGCTAGAGACCCAGTACTTC.

The chain has TRBV19 and TRBJ2-1; TRBD2 matches 9 bases. The CDR3 extends over 16 amino acids. CDR1 and CDR2 (germline): LNHDA, SQIVND (reference sequence). Trimming at V came to 2 bases and at J to 4 bases, leaving 6 bases not matched to a gene. In DNA, the CDR3 is TGTGCCAGTAGTATAAGTATAGCGGGAGAGTACAATGAGCAGTTCTTC. The encoded protein is CASSISIAGEYNEQFF.

The chain has TRBV2 and TRBJ2-7; tentatively, D is TRBD2 (6 bases). The length of the CDR3 is 15 residues. The V end was cut by 5 bases, the J end by 0 bases, with 14 bases between. Germline V gives CDR1 SNHLY, CDR2 FYNNEI. CDR3 amino acids: CASSLGTVSSYEQYV. The CDR3 bases are TGTGCCAGCAGTCTGGGGACTGTAAGCTCCTACGAGCAGTACGTC.

This clone was detected only a few times. The chain employs TRBV5-1 and TRBJ2-7, with 9 bases that match TRBD1. Per germline, CDR1 SGHRS and CDR2 YFSETQ. V shed 3 bases, J shed 2 bases, and the junction held 3 bases outside the gene matches. This CDR3 is built from 14 residues. The CDR3 here is CASSWGQGTYEQYF. The CDR3 DNA follows: TGCGCCAGCAGCTGGGGACAGGGTACCTACGAGCAGTACTTC.

This clone was counted once. The chain employs TRBV6-2 or TRBV6-3 and TRBJ2-1, with 10 bases lining up with TRBD2. V lost 5 bases and J lost 4; bases outside the gene matches: 2. This CDR3 is 14 amino acids long. Germline V CDR1 and CDR2: MNHEY, SVGEGT. The CDR3 bases are TGTGCCAGCAGTGGACTAGCGGCATACAATGAGCAGTTCTTC. Protein sequence: CASSGLAAYNEQFF.

The chain has TRBV10-3 and TRBJ1-3, with 7 bases matching TRBD1. Germline loops: CDR1 ENHRY, CDR2 SYGVKD. The junction had 8 bases not matched to a gene; V was cut back by 5 bases and J by 4 bases. The CDR3 has 15 amino acids. The CDR3 protein is CAISYDRATGNTIYF. CDR3 bases: TGTGCCATCAGTTACGACAGGGCCACAGGAAACACCATATATTTT.

The CDR3 loop reads CATSSRLGGATAGELFF. CDR3 DNA sequence: TGTGCCACCTCCTCGCGGCTAGGGGGCGCAACAGCCGGGGAGCTGTTTTTT. The V gene is TRBV19, the J gene TRBJ2-2, with TRBD1 matching 7 bases. V was pared by 10 bases and J by 6 bases, with 20 bases of the junction left unmatched. In germline, CDR1 is LNHDA, CDR2 SQIVND (reference sequence). CDR3 size: 17 residues. The full variable domain, in which reference TRBV19 and TRBJ2-2 provide the parts outside the CDR3, is DGGITQSPKYLFRKEGQNVTLSCEQNLNHDAMYWYRQDPGQGLRLIYYSQIVNDFQKGDIAEGYSVSREKKESFPLTVTSAQKNPTAFYLCATSSRLGGATAGELFFGEGSRLTVL.

The V gene is TRBV21-1, the J gene TRBJ2-7; TRBD2 is taken as the D call from the table, unchecked against the DNA. TRBV21-1 is tagged as a pseudogene. The CDR3 runs to 16 residues. CDR3 DNA: TGTGCCAGCATCCTCGGGACTAGCGCACGTCCCTACGAGCAGTACGTC. Translated: CASILGTSARPYEQYV.

The V and J genes are TRBV5-4 and TRBJ2-1; 8 bases map to TRBD2. Germline V lookup: CDR1 SGHNT, CDR2 YYREEE (reference sequence). V lost 4 bases, J lost 7 bases, and 13 bases stayed unmatched. This CDR3 has 16 residues. Here the CDR3 DNA reads TGTGCCAGCAGCCCGGCGGGGGGCACACGGCGTAATGAGCAGTTCTTC. Translation: CASSPAGGTRRNEQFF. The entire variable domain, with the rest obtained from reference TRBV5-4 and TRBJ2-1, is as follows: ETGVTQSPTHLIKTRGQQVTLRCSSQSGHNTVSWYQQALGQGPQFIFQYYREEENGRGNFPPRFSGLQFPNYSSELNVNALELDDSALYLCASSPAGGTRRNEQFFGPGTRLTVL.

The chain is built from TRBV6-5 and TRBJ1-1, with D hard to call. The V end lost 6 bases, the J end lost 4 bases, and 12 bases lay between the germline ends. The CDR3 extends over 13 amino acids. In germline, CDR1 is MNHEY, CDR2 SVGAGI. CDR3 amino acids: CASSGRGPTEAFF. CDR3 coding DNA: TGTGCCAGCAGCGGTAGAGGGCCCACTGAAGCTTTCTTT.

This clone was counted a single time. Other DNA sequences of this sample code for an identical CDR3. The chain joins TRBV13 to TRBJ1-5; no firm D call. V was cut by 2 bases and J by 6 bases, with 5 bases left in between. Germline loops: CDR1 PRHDT, CDR2 FYEKMQ (reference sequence). CDR3 length equals 12 residues. CDR3 residues: CASSLRGQPQHF. In nucleotides, the CDR3 is TGTGCCAGCAGCTTAAGAGGTCAGCCCCAGCATTTT.

This chain links TRBV4-1 with TRBJ1-1, with TRBD1 as a possible D gene (5 bases). V gave up 1 base and J gave up 10 bases, with 13 bases separating them. Germline V gene data show CDR1 as MGHRA and CDR2 as YSYEKL. The CDR3 consists of 13 residues. Here the CDR3 DNA reads TGCGCCAGCAGCCAAGTTCGGGGGACGCGAGCTTTCTTT. Its translation: CASSQVRGTRAFF.

The rearrangement joins TRBV12-3 or TRBV12-4 to TRBJ2-3; no clear D gene. This CDR3 is 11 amino acids long. Trimming pared 6 bases from V and 2 bases from J, leaving 3 bases between. CDR3 nucleotide sequence: TGTGCCAGCAGCAACACAGATACGCAGTATTTT. It yields the protein CASSNTDTQYF.

The rearrangement joins TRBV7-6 to TRBJ2-7, with 13 positions matching TRBD2. V trimming: 5 bases; J trimming: 5 bases; junction bases outside the gene matches: 9. The CDR3 runs 16 residues. Germline CDR1 is SGHVS and CDR2 is FNYEAQ. The CDR3: CASSPGTSGISHEQYF. As DNA, the CDR3 is TGTGCCAGCAGCCCCGGGACTAGCGGGATTTCCCACGAGCAGTACTTC.

The rearrangement uses TRBV12-5 and TRBJ2-6, with D maybe TRBD2 (6 bases). V dropped 1 base and J dropped 0 bases, with 16 bases sitting between them. Germline CDR1 reads LGHNT; CDR2 reads FRNRAP. This CDR3 has 19 amino acids. This chain's CDR3 is CASGLAPGSLSSGANVLTF. The CDR3 nucleotides read TGTGCTAGTGGTTTGGCCCCCGGGAGTCTGAGCTCTGGGGCCAACGTCCTGACTTTC.

The chain has TRBV12-5 and TRBJ2-1, with TRBD2 matching 7 bases. The trim removed 6 bases at V and 7 bases at J, leaving 12 bases unmatched. Germline V gene data show CDR1 as LGHNT and CDR2 as FRNRAP. The CDR3 extends over 15 amino acids. In DNA, the CDR3 is TGTGCTAGTGGCCGTGGGGCCGCTAGCGGTAATGAGCAGTTCTTC. Its protein product is CASGRGAASGNEQFF.

The V call is TRBV12-3 or TRBV12-4, the J call TRBJ1-2, with D perhaps TRBD1 (6 bases). The ends were cut back, 6 bases at V and 3 bases at J, with 11 bases in the middle. The CDR3 has 13 residues. The CDR3 nucleotides are TGTGCCAGCAGCAAACAGGGTCACTATGGCTACACCTTC. It yields the protein CASSKQGHYGYTF.